The following is a T cell receptor beta chain sequence with its context. Its antigen is not identified. This sample was taken from a study of cytomegalovirus exposure and HLA in healthy donors. As for the study in general: The study placed 70% to 90% of its approximately 360 genotyped donors in the Caucasian-associated ancestry cluster. Findings and limits, study-wide: Most TCR sequences were uncommon, yet certain public TCRs appeared in many donors.

V shed 8 bases and J 4 bases; nucleotides not matched to a gene: 10. Germline V CDR1 and CDR2: LNHDA, SQIVND (reference sequence). The CDR3 consists of 15 residues. This PCR relied on a set of 60 Vbeta primers and 13 Jbeta primers. Libraries were prepared by immunoSEQ multiplex PCR; TCRdb keeps only in-frame clonotypes and omits some of them. The repertoire consists of roughly 190,000 clones, with over 60% occurring once and the leading ten covering less than 1.1%. The sequenced sample consisted of PBMCs. The TCR sequence derives from a woman between 35 and 50 years old in good health and CMV-seronegative. This chain links TRBV19 with TRBJ2-2; 7 nucleotides line up with TRBD1. The CDR3 DNA is TGTGCCAGTCTTAATGCGGACAGGACCACCGGGGAGCTGTTTTTT. It codes for CASLNADRTTGELFF.